This TCR beta chain was documented in a study of CD4 T cells in relation to SARS-CoV-2 and coronaviruses. Study-wide points: Around 60% of donors had memory CD4+ clonotypes crossrecognizing SARS-CoV-2 and common cold coronavirus spike.

Measured with immunoSEQ multiplex PCR; TCRdb has only the in-frame clones, and not every one. The data contain about 26,000 clones, around 80% of them singletons. In this sample, this clone turned up once. The antigen is unknown. CD4+ T cells from unexposed donors were obtained before the COVID-19 pandemic (2011-2018). CD4+ T cells were isolated from the cells after 10 days of culture. Approximately 1.9 million PBMCs per well were cultured with 7.5 to 10 IU/ml IL-2. Per the germline V gene, CDR1 is LNHDA and CDR2 is SQIVND (reference sequence). This CDR3 is 16 amino acids long. Trimming removed 5 bases from V and 0 bases from J, with 15 bases in between.

This chain uses TRBV19 with TRBJ2-3; D remains unclear. The sample consisted of CD4+ T cells from PBMCs, cultured in vitro. The receptor was derived from a human donor in good health. CDR3 protein: CASSARRVSSTDTQYF. Written as DNA, the CDR3 is TGTGCCAGTAGTGCCCGTCGGGTATCTAGCACAGATACGCAGTATTTT.